This T cell receptor beta chain emerged from a study of shared clonotypes between healthy human individuals. Regarding the study as a whole: Clonotype sharing levels among donors were expected to vary with sequencing depth.

The CDR3 runs 15 residues. Trimming took off 4 bases at V and 1 base at J, with 12 bases between the two ends. Germline loops: CDR1 SGHRS, CDR2 YFSETQ. The repertoire was sequenced with immunoSEQ multiplex PCR; TCRdb's copy has only in-frame clones and lacks some. The table records over a million clones, around 97% of them present only once. On this clone itself: Its specificity is not known.

This TCR derives from a young man in good health. The sequencing input was naive CD4+ T cells sorted from blood. Subset indicated: CD45RA+ positively selected. The rearrangement joins TRBV5-1 to TRBJ2-1; TRBD1 is a possible D gene (6 bases). CDR3 bases: TGCGCCAGCAGCCTAGCTGACAGGTCCTACAATGAGCAGTTCTTC. Encoded protein: CASSLADRSYNEQFF.